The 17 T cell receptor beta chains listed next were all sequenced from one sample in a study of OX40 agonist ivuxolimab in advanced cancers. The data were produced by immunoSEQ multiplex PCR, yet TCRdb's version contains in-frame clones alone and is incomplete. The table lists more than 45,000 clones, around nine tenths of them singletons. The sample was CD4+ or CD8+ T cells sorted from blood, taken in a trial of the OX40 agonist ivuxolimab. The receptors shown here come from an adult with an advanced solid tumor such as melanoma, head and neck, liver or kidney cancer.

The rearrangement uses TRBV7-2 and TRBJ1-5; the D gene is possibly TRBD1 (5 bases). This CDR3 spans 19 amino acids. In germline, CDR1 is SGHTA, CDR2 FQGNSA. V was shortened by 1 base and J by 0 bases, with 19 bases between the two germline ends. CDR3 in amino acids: CASSLVPGPTTYSNQPQHF. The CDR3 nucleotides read TGTGCCAGCAGCTTAGTCCCAGGGCCAACCACTTATAGCAATCAGCCCCAGCATTTT.

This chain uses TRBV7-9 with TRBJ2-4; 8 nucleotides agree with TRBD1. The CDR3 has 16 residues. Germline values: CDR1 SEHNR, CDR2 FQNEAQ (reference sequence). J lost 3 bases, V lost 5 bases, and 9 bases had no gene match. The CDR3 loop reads CASSPEGQALKNIQYF. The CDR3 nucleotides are TGTGCCAGCAGCCCTGAGGGACAGGCGCTCAAAAACATTCAGTACTTC. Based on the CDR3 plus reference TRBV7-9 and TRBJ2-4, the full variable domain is DTGVSQNPRHKITKRGQNVTFRCDPISEHNRLYWYRQTLGQGPEFLTYFQNEAQLEKSRLLSDRFSAERPKGSFSTLEIQRTEQGDSAMYLCASSPEGQALKNIQYFGAGTRLSVL.

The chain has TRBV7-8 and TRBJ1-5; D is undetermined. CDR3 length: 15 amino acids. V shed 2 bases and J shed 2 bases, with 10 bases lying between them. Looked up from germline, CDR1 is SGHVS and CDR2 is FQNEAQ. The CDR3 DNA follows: TGTGCCAGCAGCTTATGGGAGGGCGGCAATCAGCCCCAGCATTTT. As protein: CASSLWEGGNQPQHF.

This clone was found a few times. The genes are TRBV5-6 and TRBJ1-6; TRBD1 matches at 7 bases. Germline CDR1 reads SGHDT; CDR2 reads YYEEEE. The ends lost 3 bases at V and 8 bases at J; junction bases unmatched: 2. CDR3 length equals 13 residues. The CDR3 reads CASSYGTDSPLHF. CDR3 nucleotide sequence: TGTGCCAGCAGCTACGGGACAGATTCACCCCTCCACTTT. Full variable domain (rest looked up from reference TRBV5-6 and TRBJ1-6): DAGVTQSPTHLIKTRGQQVTLRCSPKSGHDTVSWYQQALGQGPQFIFQYYEEEERQRGNFPDRFSGHQFPNYSSELNVNALLLGDSALYLCASSYGTDSPLHFGNGTRLTVT.

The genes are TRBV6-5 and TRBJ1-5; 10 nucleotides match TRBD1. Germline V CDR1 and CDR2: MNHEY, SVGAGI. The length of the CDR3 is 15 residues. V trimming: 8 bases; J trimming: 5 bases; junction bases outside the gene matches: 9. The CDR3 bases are TGTGCCAGCGGACTTGGACAGGGGGTGGATCAGCCCCAGCATTTT. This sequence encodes CASGLGQGVDQPQHF.

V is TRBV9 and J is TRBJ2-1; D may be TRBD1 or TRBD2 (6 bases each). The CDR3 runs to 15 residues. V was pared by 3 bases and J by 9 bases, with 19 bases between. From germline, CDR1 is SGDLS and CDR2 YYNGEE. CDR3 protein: CASSGEVGGRTEQFF. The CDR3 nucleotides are TGTGCCAGCAGCGGGGAAGTGGGGGGCCGGACTGAGCAGTTCTTC.

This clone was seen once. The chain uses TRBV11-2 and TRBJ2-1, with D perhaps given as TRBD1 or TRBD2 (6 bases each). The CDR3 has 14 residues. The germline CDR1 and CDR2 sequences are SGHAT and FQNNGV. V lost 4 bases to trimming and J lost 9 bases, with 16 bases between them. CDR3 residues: CASSSPDGGPEQFF. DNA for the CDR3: TGTGCCAGCAGCTCCCCCGATGGGGGGCCTGAGCAGTTCTTC.

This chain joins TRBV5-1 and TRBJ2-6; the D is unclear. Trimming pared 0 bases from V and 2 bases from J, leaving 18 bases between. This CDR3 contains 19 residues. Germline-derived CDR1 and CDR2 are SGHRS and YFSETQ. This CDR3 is CASSLESAQVMTGANVLTF. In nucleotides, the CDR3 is TGCGCCAGCAGCTTGGAGTCAGCCCAGGTTATGACTGGGGCCAACGTCCTGACTTTC.

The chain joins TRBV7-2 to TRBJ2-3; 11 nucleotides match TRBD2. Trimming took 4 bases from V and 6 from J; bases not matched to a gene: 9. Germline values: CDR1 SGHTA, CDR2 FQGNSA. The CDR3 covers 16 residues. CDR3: CASSSLAGAPMDTQYF. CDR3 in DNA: TGTGCCAGCAGCTCACTAGCGGGGGCCCCGATGGATACGCAGTATTTT.

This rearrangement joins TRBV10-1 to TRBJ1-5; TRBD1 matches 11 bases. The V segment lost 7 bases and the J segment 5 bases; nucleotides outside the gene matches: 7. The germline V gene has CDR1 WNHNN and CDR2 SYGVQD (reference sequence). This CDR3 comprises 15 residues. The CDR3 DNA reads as TGCGCCAGCACTAGGGGACAGGGGGGGGATCAGCCCCAGCATTTT. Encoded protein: CASTRGQGGDQPQHF.

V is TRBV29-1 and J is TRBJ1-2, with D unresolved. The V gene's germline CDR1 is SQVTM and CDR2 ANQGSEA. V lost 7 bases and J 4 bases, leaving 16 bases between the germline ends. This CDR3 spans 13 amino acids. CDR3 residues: CSAILSEVYGYTF. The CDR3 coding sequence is TGCAGCGCCATCTTATCGGAGGTCTATGGCTACACCTTC. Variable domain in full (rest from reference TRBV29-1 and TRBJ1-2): SAVISQKPSRDICQRGTSLTIQCQVDSQVTMMFWYRQQPGQSLTLIATANQGSEATYESGFVIDKFPISRPNLTFSTLTVSNMSPEDSSIYLCSAILSEVYGYTFGSGTRLTVV.

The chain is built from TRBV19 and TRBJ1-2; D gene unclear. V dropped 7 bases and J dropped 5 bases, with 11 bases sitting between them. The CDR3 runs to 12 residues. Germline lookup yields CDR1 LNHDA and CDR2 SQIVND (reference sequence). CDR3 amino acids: CASNGSIYGYTF. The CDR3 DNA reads TGTGCCAGTAACGGGTCGATTTATGGCTACACCTTC.

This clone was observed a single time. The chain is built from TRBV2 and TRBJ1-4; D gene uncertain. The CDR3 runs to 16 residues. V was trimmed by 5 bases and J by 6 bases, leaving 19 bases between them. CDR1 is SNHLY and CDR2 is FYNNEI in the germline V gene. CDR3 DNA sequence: TGTGCCAGCAGTAGACGACCCCTCGACACGGATGAAAAACTGTTTTTT. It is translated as CASSRRPLDTDEKLFF. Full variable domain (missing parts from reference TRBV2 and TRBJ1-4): EPEVTQTPSHQVTQMGQEVILRCVPISNHLYFYWYRQILGQKVEFLVSFYNNEISEKSEIFDDQFSVERPDGSNFTLKIRSTKLEDSAMYFCASSRRPLDTDEKLFFGSGTQLSVL.

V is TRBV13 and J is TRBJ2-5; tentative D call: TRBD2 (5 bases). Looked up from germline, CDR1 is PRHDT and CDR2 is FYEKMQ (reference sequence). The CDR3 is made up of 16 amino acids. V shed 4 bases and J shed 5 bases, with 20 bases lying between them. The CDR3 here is CASSYIASGREETQYF. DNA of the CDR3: TGTGCCAGCAGCTACATAGCGTCGGGGAGAGAGGAGACCCAGTACTTC.

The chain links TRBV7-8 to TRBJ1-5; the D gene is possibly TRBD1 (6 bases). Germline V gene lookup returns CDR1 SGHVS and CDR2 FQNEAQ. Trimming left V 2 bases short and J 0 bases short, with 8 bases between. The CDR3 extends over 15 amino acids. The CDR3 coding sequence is TGTGCCAGCAGCTTATGGGACACTAGCAATCAGCCCCAGCATTTT. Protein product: CASSLWDTSNQPQHF.

The CDR3 loop is CSVVGLGELFF. The CDR3 bases are TGCAGCGTTGTCGGGCTCGGGGAGCTGTTTTTT. This rearrangement joins TRBV29-1 to TRBJ2-2; D ambiguous. The V end was cut by 4 bases, the J end by 7 bases, with 7 bases between. CDR3 length: 11 amino acids. Germline loops: CDR1 SQVTM, CDR2 ANQGSEA.

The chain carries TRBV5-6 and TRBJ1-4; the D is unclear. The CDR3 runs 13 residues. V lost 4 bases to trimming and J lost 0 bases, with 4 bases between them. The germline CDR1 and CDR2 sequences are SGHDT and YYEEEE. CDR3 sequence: CASSGTTNEKLFF. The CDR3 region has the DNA TGTGCCAGCAGCGGGACAACTAATGAAAAACTGTTTTTT.